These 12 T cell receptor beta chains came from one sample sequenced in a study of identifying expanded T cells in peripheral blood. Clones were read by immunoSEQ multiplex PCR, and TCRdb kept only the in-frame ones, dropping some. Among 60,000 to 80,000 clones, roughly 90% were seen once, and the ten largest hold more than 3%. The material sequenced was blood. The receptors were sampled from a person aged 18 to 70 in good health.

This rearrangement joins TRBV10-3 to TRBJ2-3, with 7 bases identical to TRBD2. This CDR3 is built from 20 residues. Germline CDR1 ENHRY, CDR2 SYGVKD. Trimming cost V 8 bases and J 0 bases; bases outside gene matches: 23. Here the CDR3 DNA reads TGTGCCATCCGAGAACCGGGACTAAACCGACCCGAGGCTAGCACAGATACGCAGTATTTT. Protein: CAIREPGLNRPEASTDTQYF.

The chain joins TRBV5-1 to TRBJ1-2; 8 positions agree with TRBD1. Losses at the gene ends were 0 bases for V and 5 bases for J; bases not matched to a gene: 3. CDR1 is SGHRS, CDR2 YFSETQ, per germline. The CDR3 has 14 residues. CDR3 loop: CASSLVQGAYGYTF. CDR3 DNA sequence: TGCGCCAGCAGCTTGGTTCAGGGGGCGTATGGCTACACCTTC. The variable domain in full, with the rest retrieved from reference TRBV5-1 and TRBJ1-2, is KAGVTQTPRYLIKTRGQQVTLSCSPISGHRSVSWYQQTPGQGLQFLFEYFSETQRNKGNFPGRFSGRQFSNSRSEMNVSTLELGDSALYLCASSLVQGAYGYTFGSGTRLTVV.

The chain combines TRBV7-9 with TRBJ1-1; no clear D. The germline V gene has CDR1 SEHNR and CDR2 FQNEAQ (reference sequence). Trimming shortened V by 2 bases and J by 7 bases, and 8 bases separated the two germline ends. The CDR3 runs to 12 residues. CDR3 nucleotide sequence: TGTGCCAGCAGCTTAAACGGAGTTGAAGCTTTCTTT. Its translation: CASSLNGVEAFF.

Here the CDR3 reads CASRQGSGNVPQHF. The CDR3 DNA reads TGTGCCAGCAGACAGGGCTCGGGCAATGTGCCCCAGCATTTT. J is TRBJ1-5 and V is TRBV6-6, with D possibly matching TRBD1 (6 bases). CDR3 length equals 14 residues. The V end lost 6 bases, the J end lost 9 bases, and 18 bases lay between the germline ends. Germline loops: CDR1 MNHNY, CDR2 SVGAGI (reference sequence).

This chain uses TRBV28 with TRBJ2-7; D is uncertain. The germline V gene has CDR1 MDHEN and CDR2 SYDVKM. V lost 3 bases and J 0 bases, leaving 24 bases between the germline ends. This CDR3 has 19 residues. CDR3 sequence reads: CASSFPTVRHRTSSYEQYF. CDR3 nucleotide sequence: TGTGCCAGCAGTTTCCCCACCGTCCGGCACAGAACAAGCTCCTACGAGCAGTACTTC.

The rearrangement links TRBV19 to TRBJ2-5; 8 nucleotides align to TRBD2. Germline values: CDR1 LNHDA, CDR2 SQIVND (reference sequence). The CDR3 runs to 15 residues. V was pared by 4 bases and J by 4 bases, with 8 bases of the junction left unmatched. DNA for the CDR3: TGTGCCAGTAGTACTCCTGGACTAGCTGGAGAGACCCAGTACTTC. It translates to CASSTPGLAGETQYF.

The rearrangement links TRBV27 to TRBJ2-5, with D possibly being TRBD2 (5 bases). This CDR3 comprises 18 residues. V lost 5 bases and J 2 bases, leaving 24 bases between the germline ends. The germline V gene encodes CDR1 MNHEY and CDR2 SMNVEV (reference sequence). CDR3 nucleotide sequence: TGTGCCAGCAGTAGGGATATGCGGGCCCCAGGAGTACAAGAGACCCAGTACTTC. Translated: CASSRDMRAPGVQETQYF.

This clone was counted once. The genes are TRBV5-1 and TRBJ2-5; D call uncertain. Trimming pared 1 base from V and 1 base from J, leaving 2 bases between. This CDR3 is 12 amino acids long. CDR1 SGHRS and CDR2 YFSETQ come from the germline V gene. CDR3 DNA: TGCGCCAGCAGCTTGTCCCAAGAGACCCAGTACTTC. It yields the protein CASSLSQETQYF.

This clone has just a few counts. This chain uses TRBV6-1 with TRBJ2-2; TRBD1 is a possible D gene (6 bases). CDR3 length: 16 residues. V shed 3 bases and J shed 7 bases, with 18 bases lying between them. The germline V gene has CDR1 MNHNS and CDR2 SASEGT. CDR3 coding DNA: TGTGCCAGCAGTGATAGCCCCGCAGGGGTTGGCGGGGAGCTGTTTTTT. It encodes CASSDSPAGVGGELFF.

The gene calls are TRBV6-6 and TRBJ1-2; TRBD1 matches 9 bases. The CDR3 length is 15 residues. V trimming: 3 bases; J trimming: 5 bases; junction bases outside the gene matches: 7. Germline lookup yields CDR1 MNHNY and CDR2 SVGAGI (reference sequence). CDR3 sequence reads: CASSYKQGALYGYTF. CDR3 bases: TGTGCCAGCAGTTATAAACAGGGGGCATTGTATGGCTACACCTTC.

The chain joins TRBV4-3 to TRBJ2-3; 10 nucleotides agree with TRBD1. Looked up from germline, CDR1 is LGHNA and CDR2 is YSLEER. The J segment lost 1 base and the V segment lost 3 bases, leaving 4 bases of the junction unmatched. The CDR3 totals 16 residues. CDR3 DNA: TGCGCCAGCAGCCAGGGACAGGGGATCCGCACAGATACGCAGTATTTT. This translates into CASSQGQGIRTDTQYF.

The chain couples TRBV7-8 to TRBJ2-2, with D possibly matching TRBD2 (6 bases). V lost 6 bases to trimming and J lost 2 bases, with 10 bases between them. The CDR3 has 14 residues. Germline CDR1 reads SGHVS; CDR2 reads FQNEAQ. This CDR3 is CASREEGNTGELFF. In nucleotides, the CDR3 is TGTGCCAGCAGAGAGGAGGGAAACACCGGGGAGCTGTTTTTT.